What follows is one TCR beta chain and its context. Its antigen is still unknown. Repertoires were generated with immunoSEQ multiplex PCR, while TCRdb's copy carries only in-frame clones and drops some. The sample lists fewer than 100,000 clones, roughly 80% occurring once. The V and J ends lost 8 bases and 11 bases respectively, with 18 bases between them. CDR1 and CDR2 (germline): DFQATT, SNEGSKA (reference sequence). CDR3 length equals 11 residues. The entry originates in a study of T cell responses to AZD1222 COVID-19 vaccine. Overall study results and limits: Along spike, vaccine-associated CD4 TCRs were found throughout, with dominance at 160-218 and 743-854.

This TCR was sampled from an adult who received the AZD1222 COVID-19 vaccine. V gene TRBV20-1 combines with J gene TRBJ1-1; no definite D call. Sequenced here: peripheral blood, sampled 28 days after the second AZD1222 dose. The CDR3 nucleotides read TGCAGTAATAACCATGGATTTAGGGCTTTCTTT. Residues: CSNNHGFRAFF.